The 18 T cell receptor beta chains below come from one sample, sequenced in a study of cytomegalovirus exposure and HLA in healthy donors. Researchers ran the PCR with 60 Vbeta and 13 Jbeta primers. Only in-frame clones appear in the TCRdb table, and some are missing; sequencing was by immunoSEQ multiplex PCR. The sample lists 95,000 to 150,000 clones, about two thirds seen once, with nearly 8.5% in the top ten. Sequencing used PBMCs. The source is a woman aged 40 to 50 in good health and CMV-seropositive.

This clone was detected a few times. The genes are TRBV29-1 and TRBJ1-1; perhaps TRBD1 as D (5 bases). Trimming pared 5 bases from V and 5 bases from J, leaving 9 bases between. Germline V gene lookup returns CDR1 SQVTM and CDR2 ANQGSEA. There are 11 residues in the CDR3. CDR3 DNA sequence: TGCAGCGTTCCAGGGCCAACTGAAGCTTTCTTT. It is translated as CSVPGPTEAFF.

This sequence joins TRBV4-3 and TRBJ1-2, with D hard to call. In germline, CDR1 is LGHNA, CDR2 YSLEER. The CDR3 spans 14 residues. Trimming pared 0 bases from V and 4 bases from J, leaving 9 bases between. The CDR3 region is CASSQDYGAYGYTF. The CDR3 nucleotides are TGCGCCAGCAGCCAAGATTACGGAGCCTATGGCTACACCTTC.

The rearrangement joins TRBV7-9 to TRBJ1-1, with TRBD1 matching 7 bases. The CDR3 covers 14 residues. The ends lost 5 bases at V and 6 bases at J; junction bases unmatched: 9. Germline-derived CDR1 and CDR2 are SEHNR and FQNEAQ (reference sequence). CDR3 sequence (DNA): TGTGCCAGCAGCACGGAGGGGGCGCGGTCTGAAGCTTTCTTT. Its translation is CASSTEGARSEAFF.

This CDR3 reads CASSLGQQSNEKLFF. CDR3 in DNA: TGTGCCAGCAGCTTGGGACAGCAATCCAATGAAAAACTGTTTTTT. The chain links TRBV5-6 to TRBJ1-4; tentatively, D is TRBD1 (5 bases). V gave up 0 bases and J gave up 5 bases, with 11 bases separating them. This CDR3 has 15 amino acids. The germline V gene encodes CDR1 SGHDT and CDR2 YYEEEE. Supplemented by reference TRBV5-6 and TRBJ1-4, the full variable domain reads DAGVTQSPTHLIKTRGQQVTLRCSPKSGHDTVSWYQQALGQGPQFIFQYYEEEERQRGNFPDRFSGHQFPNYSSELNVNALLLGDSALYLCASSLGQQSNEKLFFGSGTQLSVL.

The J gene is TRBJ2-1, the V gene TRBV6-1, with 7 bases lining up with TRBD2. V trimming: 3 bases; J trimming: 2 bases; junction bases outside the gene matches: 1. Germline CDR1 MNHNS, CDR2 SASEGT. CDR3 length equals 14 residues. CDR3 sequence reads: CASSEGLTYNEQFF. The CDR3 coding sequence is TGTGCCAGCAGTGAGGGACTAACCTACAATGAGCAGTTCTTC.

Details on this clone: One end of the junction varies from germline; a read error may be responsible. Other nucleotide sequences in the sample specify the same CDR3. The chain combines TRBV4-1 with TRBJ1-4, with D tentatively TRBD1 (5 bases). Germline V gene data show CDR1 as MGHRA and CDR2 as YSYEKL. The CDR3 extends over 16 amino acids. The CDR3: CASSQVEKRGYEKLFF. In nucleotides, the CDR3 is TGCGCCAGCAGCCAAGTAGAGAAAAGGGGCTATGAAAAACTATTTTTT.

J is TRBJ1-1 and V is TRBV5-1; D unclear. Germline CDR1 SGHRS, CDR2 YFSETQ. Trimming pared 2 bases from V and 6 bases from J, leaving 14 bases between. This CDR3 comprises 14 residues. The CDR3 region is CASSFTEGMSEAFF. The DNA for the CDR3 is TGCGCCAGCAGCTTTACCGAGGGTATGTCTGAAGCTTTCTTT.

The chain uses TRBV4-2 and TRBJ2-5, with D perhaps TRBD1 (6 bases). The V gene lost 0 bases and the J gene lost 4 bases, with 12 bases spanning the gap. Germline assignment: CDR1 LGHNA and CDR2 YNFKEQ. The CDR3 is made up of 15 amino acids. CDR3 DNA sequence: TGTGCCAGCAGCCAAGATCCGGGCAGGGGAGAGACCCAGTACTTC. Its translation is CASSQDPGRGETQYF.

This clone was counted many times. The rearrangement uses TRBV6-5 and TRBJ2-3, with D unresolved. V was trimmed by 0 bases and J by 2 bases, leaving 9 bases between them. Germline values: CDR1 MNHEY, CDR2 SVGAGI. This CDR3 contains 15 residues. CDR3 nucleotide sequence: TGTGCCAGCAGTTACTCGATCGTGGCCACAGATACGCAGTATTTT. It specifies CASSYSIVATDTQYF.

This clone has a single count. The V call is TRBV5-1, the J call TRBJ2-7; D ambiguous. Trimming left V 1 base short and J 0 bases short, with 8 bases between. Germline V gene data show CDR1 as SGHRS and CDR2 as YFSETQ. This CDR3 has 14 amino acids. The CDR3 is CASSLTVDSYEQYF. CDR3 sequence (DNA): TGCGCCAGCAGCTTGACCGTAGACTCCTACGAGCAGTACTTC.

The gene calls are TRBV29-1 and TRBJ2-1; the D gene is possibly TRBD1 (6 bases). Germline V lookup: CDR1 SQVTM, CDR2 ANQGSEA. Trimming left V 7 bases short and J 8 bases short, with 21 bases between. This CDR3 comprises 14 residues. CDR3 amino acids: CSGIRDMEWDEQFF. Here the CDR3 DNA reads TGCAGCGGAATACGGGACATGGAGTGGGATGAGCAGTTCTTC.

The J gene is TRBJ2-1, the V gene TRBV9, with 16 nucleotides matching TRBD2. J lost 12 bases, V lost 0 bases, and 12 bases had no gene match. Germline loops: CDR1 SGDLS, CDR2 YYNGEE. There are 18 residues in the CDR3. In DNA, the CDR3 is TGTGCCAGCAGCGTAGCTGGGGTCGGGACTAGCGGGGGGGCAGGGCAGTTCTTC. It specifies CASSVAGVGTSGGAGQFF.

The genes are TRBV5-1 and TRBJ1-1, with a possible D match to TRBD1 (6 bases). The CDR3 has 15 residues. Trimming removed 2 bases at V and 3 bases at J, with 14 bases between. CDR1 and CDR2 from the germline V gene are SGHRS and YFSETQ. The CDR3 is CASSLLASGDTEAFF. CDR3 bases: TGCGCCAGCAGCTTATTGGCTTCAGGGGACACTGAAGCTTTCTTT. Drawing the rest from reference TRBV5-1 and TRBJ1-1, the complete variable domain is KAGVTQTPRYLIKTRGQQVTLSCSPISGHRSVSWYQQTPGQGLQFLFEYFSETQRNKGNFPGRFSGRQFSNSRSEMNVSTLELGDSALYLCASSLLASGDTEAFFGQGTRLTVV.

J is TRBJ2-6 and V is TRBV29-1; D call uncertain. V was trimmed by 2 bases and J by 4 bases, leaving 6 bases between them. The germline V gene encodes CDR1 SQVTM and CDR2 ANQGSEA. The CDR3 has 13 amino acids. The CDR3 spells CSVEFGGANVLTF. CDR3 coding DNA: TGCAGCGTTGAATTCGGGGGGGCCAACGTCCTGACTTTC.

Remarks on this clone: Other DNA sequences within the sample encode an identical CDR3. V gene TRBV6-6 combines with J gene TRBJ1-1; TRBD1 might be the D (5 bases). Trimming cost V 2 bases and J 2 bases, with 9 bases left between them. CDR3 length: 14 amino acids. In germline, CDR1 is MNHNY, CDR2 SVGAGI (reference sequence). The CDR3 bases are TGTGCCAGCAGTTACCAGGGCCCAAACACTGAAGCTTTCTTT. It translates to CASSYQGPNTEAFF.

The V gene is TRBV5-1, the J gene TRBJ1-1, with 11 bases fitting TRBD1. The CDR3 has 15 residues. Germline trimming cut 3 bases from V and 5 bases from J; bases unmatched to any gene: 6. The germline CDR1 and CDR2 sequences are SGHRS and YFSETQ. The DNA of the CDR3 is TGCGCCAGCAGCTACACAGGACAGGGGGCTACTGAAGCTTTCTTT. It specifies CASSYTGQGATEAFF.

The rearrangement joins TRBV5-1 to TRBJ2-2, with a tentative D call TRBD2 (6 bases). This CDR3 has 17 amino acids. Trimming took 4 bases from V and 3 from J, leaving 19 bases between them. Germline CDR1 SGHRS, CDR2 YFSETQ. The DNA for the CDR3 is TGCGCCAGCAGCCCGGTCGTGGCGGGGTACGACACCGGGGAGCTGTTTTTT. Its protein is CASSPVVAGYDTGELFF.

The chain is built from TRBV19 and TRBJ2-4; D not certain. Germline V CDR1 and CDR2: LNHDA, SQIVND (reference sequence). The CDR3 extends over 15 amino acids. Trimming stripped 5 bases from V and 0 bases from J, with 11 bases between. This chain's CDR3 is CASSQLGLAKNIQYF. For the CDR3, the DNA is TGTGCCAGTAGTCAACTGGGCCTAGCCAAAAACATTCAGTACTTC.